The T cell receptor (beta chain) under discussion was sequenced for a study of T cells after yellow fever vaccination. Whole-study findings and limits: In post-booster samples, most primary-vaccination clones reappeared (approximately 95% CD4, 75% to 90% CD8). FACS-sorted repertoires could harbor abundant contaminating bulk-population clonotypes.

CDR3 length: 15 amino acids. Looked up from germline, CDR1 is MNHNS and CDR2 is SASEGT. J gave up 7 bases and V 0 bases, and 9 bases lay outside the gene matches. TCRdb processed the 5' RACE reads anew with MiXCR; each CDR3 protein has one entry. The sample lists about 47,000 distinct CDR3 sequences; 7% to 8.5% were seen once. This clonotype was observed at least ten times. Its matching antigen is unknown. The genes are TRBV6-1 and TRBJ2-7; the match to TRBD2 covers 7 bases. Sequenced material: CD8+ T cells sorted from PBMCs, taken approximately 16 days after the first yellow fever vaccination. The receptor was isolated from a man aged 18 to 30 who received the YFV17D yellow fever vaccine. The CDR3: CASSEALGGFWEQYF. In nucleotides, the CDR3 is TGTGCCAGCAGTGAAGCGCTCGGGGGGTTCTGGGAGCAGTACTTC.